Each of the 9 T cell receptor beta chains below was sequenced from the same sample in a study of CD4 T cells in relation to SARS-CoV-2 and coronaviruses. Before the COVID-19 pandemic, during about 2011-2019, CD4+ T cells were taken from unexposed donors. Repertoires were generated with immunoSEQ multiplex PCR, while TCRdb's copy carries only in-frame clones and drops some. The table lists around 62,000 clones, 94% of them singletons. The sequenced sample was naive CD4+ T cells from PBMCs. Indicated subset: naive CD4+ T cells isolated by negative enrichment. The origin of the receptors is a human donor in good health.

The chain is built from TRBV6-5 and TRBJ2-5; D is undetermined. This CDR3 spans 12 amino acids. Germline V gene sequence: CDR1 MNHEY, CDR2 SVGAGI. With 0 bases removed from V and 7 bases from J, the gap between germline ends came to 6 bases. CDR3 in DNA: TGTGCCAGCAGTTACTCTACCGGGACCCAGTACTTC. Translation gives CASSYSTGTQYF.

This chain joins TRBV4-1 and TRBJ1-1; D is unclear. The CDR3 has 16 residues. Germline CDR1 is MGHRA and CDR2 is YSYEKL. With 0 bases removed from V and 3 bases from J, the gap between germline ends came to 14 bases. The CDR3 loop is CASSQDYNRGYTEAFF. Written as DNA, the CDR3 is TGCGCCAGCAGCCAAGATTATAACAGAGGGTACACTGAAGCTTTCTTT.

V and J are TRBV2 and TRBJ1-4, with 8 nucleotides matching TRBD1. Germline V lookup: CDR1 SNHLY, CDR2 FYNNEI. The CDR3 runs 15 residues. With V trimmed by 7 bases and J by 0 bases, 4 bases remained unmatched. CDR3 residues: CASNLQGATNEKLFF. Written as DNA, the CDR3 is TGTGCCAGCAACCTACAGGGGGCAACTAATGAAAAACTGTTTTTT.

The V and J genes are TRBV10-1 and TRBJ2-5; TRBD1 matches at 10 bases. The CDR3 has 15 amino acids. From germline, CDR1 is WNHNN and CDR2 SYGVQD (reference sequence). V shed 4 bases and J 5 bases; nucleotides not matched to a gene: 7. The CDR3 nucleotides are TGCGCCAGCAGTGCCTCCGGGACAGGGGTCGAGACCCAGTACTTC. This translates into CASSASGTGVETQYF.

This chain connects TRBV12-3 or TRBV12-4 to TRBJ2-7; a weak D match, TRBD2 (6 bases). The CDR3 sequence is 11 residues long. V lost 6 bases to trimming and J lost 10 bases, with 13 bases between them. The DNA of the CDR3 is TGTGCCAGCAGCCAAGTGGGACTTCAGTACTTC. It is translated as CASSQVGLQYF.

The chain links TRBV3-1 (or the pseudogene TRBV3-2) to TRBJ2-1, with a weak D call TRBD2 (6 bases). This CDR3 comprises 14 residues. CDR1 LGHDT and CDR2 YNNKEL come from the germline V gene (reference sequence). Trimming cost V 1 base and J 9 bases, with 13 bases left between them. The DNA of the CDR3 is TGTGCCAGCAGCCAAGTCTCGGGAGTTGGTGAGCAGTTCTTC. Its protein is CASSQVSGVGEQFF.

In its sample, this clone was seen once. This chain uses TRBV5-4 with TRBJ1-1; unclear D gene. Trimming cost V 4 bases and J 4 bases, with 14 bases left between them. Looked up from germline, CDR1 is SGHNT and CDR2 is YYREEE (reference sequence). This CDR3 is 14 amino acids long. Here the CDR3 reads CASSPHTKRTEAFF. The CDR3 coding sequence is TGTGCCAGCAGCCCGCATACTAAACGCACTGAAGCTTTCTTT.

The chain has TRBV3-1 (or the pseudogene TRBV3-2) and TRBJ1-1, with D perhaps TRBD1 (6 bases). CDR1 and CDR2 from the germline V gene are LGHDT and YNNKEL (reference sequence). The CDR3 extends over 13 amino acids. V dropped 6 bases and J dropped 2 bases, with 10 bases sitting between them. The CDR3 protein is CASSRGYNTEAFF. In nucleotides, the CDR3 is TGTGCCAGCAGTAGGGGGTATAACACTGAAGCTTTCTTT.

The chain carries TRBV5-1 and TRBJ2-5, with 8 bases aligning to TRBD1. The CDR3 is 16 amino acids. The germline CDR1 and CDR2 sequences are SGHRS and YFSETQ. Germline trimming cut 0 bases from V and 2 bases from J; bases unmatched to any gene: 6. DNA for the CDR3: TGCGCCAGCAGCTTGGAGGGCACAGGGGGTCAAGAGACCCAGTACTTC. Residues: CASSLEGTGGQETQYF.